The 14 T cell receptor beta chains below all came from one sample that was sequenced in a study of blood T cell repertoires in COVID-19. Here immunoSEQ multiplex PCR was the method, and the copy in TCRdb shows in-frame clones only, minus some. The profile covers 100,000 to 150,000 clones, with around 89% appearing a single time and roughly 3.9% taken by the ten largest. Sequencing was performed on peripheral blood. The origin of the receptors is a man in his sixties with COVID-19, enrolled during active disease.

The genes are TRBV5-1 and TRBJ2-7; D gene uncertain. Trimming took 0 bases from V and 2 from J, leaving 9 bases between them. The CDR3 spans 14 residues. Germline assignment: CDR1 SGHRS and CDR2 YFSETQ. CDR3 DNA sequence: TGCGCCAGCAGCTTGGACTCCCCTCCCTACGAGCAGTACTTC. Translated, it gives CASSLDSPPYEQYF. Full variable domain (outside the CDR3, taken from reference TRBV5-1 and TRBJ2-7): KAGVTQTPRYLIKTRGQQVTLSCSPISGHRSVSWYQQTPGQGLQFLFEYFSETQRNKGNFPGRFSGRQFSNSRSEMNVSTLELGDSALYLCASSLDSPPYEQYFGPGTRLTVT.

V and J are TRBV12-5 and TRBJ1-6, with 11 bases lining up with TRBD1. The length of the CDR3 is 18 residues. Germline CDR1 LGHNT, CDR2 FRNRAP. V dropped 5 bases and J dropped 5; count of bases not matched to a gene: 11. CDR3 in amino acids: CASGPTRTGGRNNSPLHF. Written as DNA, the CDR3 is TGTGCTAGTGGTCCCACCCGGACAGGGGGCAGGAATAATTCACCCCTCCACTTT.

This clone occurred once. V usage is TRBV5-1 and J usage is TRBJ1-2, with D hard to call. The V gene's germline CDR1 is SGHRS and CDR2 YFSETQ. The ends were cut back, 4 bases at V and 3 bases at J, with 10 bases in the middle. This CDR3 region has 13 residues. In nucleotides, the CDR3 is TGCGCCAGCAGCCCCCGGGGAGACTATGGCTACACCTTC. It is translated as CASSPRGDYGYTF.

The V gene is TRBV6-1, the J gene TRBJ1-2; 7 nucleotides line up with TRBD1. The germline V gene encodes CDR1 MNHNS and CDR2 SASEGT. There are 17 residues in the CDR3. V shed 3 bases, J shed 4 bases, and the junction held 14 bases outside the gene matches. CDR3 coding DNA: TGTGCCAGCAGTGAGAATGGCCCTTTGCAGGGGGGCTATGGCTACACCTTC. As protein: CASSENGPLQGGYGYTF.

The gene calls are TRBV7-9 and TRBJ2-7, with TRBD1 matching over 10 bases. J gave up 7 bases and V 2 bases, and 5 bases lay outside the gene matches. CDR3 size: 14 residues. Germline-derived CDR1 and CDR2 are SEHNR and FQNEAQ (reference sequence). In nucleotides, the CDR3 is TGTGCCAGCAGCTTAAGACAGGGGGCCGAAGAGCAGTACTTC. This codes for CASSLRQGAEEQYF.

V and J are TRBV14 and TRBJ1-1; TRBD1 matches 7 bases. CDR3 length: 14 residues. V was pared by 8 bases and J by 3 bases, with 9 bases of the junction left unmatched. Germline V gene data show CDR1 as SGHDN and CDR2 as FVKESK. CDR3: CASSPGQAHTEAFF. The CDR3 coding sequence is TGTGCCAGCTCGCCCGGACAGGCACACACTGAAGCTTTCTTT. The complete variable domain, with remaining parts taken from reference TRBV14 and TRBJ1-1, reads EAGVTQFPSHSVIEKGQTVTLRCDPISGHDNLYWYRRVMGKEIKFLLHFVKESKQDESGMPNNRFLAERTGGTYSTLKVQPAELEDSGVYFCASSPGQAHTEAFFGQGTRLTVV.

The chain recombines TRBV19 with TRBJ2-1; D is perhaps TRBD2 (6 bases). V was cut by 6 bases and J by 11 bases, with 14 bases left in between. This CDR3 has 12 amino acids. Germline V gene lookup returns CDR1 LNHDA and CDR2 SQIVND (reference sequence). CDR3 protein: CASSFEGLQQFF. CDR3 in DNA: TGTGCCAGTAGCTTCGAAGGACTACAGCAGTTCTTC.

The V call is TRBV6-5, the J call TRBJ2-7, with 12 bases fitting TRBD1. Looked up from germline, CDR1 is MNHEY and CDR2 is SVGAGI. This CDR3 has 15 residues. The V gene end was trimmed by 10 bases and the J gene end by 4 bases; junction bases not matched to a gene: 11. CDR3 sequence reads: CAIRRGQGATYEQYF. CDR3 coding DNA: TGTGCCATCAGGAGGGGACAGGGGGCTACTTACGAGCAGTACTTC.

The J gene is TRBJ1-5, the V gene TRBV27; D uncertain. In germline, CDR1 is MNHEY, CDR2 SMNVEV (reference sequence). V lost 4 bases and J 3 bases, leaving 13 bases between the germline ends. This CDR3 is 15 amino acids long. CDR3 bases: TGTGCCAGCAGTTATTCTCTGAGCCTCAATCAGCCCCAGCATTTT. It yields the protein CASSYSLSLNQPQHF.

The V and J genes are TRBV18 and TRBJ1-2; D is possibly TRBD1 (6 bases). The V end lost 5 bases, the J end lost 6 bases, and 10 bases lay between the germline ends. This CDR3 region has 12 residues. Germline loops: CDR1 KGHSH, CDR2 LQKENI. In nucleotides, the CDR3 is TGTGCCAGCTCATCAGACAGGAATGGCTACACCTTC. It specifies CASSSDRNGYTF. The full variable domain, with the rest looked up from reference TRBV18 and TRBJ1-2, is NAGVMQNPRHLVRRRGQEARLRCSPMKGHSHVYWYRQLPEEGLKFMVYLQKENIIDESGMPKERFSAEFPKEGPSILRIQQVVRGDSAAYFCASSSDRNGYTFGSGTRLTVV.

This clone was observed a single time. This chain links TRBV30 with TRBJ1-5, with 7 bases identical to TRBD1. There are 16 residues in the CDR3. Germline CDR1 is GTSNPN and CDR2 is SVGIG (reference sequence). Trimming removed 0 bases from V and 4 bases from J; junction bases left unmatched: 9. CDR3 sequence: CAWSVQGITYNQPQHF. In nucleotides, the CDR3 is TGTGCCTGGAGTGTACAGGGGATAACCTATAATCAGCCCCAGCATTTT.

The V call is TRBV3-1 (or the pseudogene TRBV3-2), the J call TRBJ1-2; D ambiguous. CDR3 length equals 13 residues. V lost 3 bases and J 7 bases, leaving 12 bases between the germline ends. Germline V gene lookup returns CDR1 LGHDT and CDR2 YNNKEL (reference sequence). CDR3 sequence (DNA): TGTGCCAGCAGCCAGATGAGAAACCGTGGCTACACCTTC. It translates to CASSQMRNRGYTF.

The CDR3 DNA follows: TGTGCCAGCAGCCAAGGGACGACGGGGGAAAAACTGTTTTTT. It specifies CASSQGTTGEKLFF. This chain joins TRBV4-2 and TRBJ1-4; D gene uncertain. The germline gives CDR1 LGHNA, CDR2 YNFKEQ. V was clipped by 1 base and J by 8 bases, with 11 bases between them. CDR3 length: 14 residues.

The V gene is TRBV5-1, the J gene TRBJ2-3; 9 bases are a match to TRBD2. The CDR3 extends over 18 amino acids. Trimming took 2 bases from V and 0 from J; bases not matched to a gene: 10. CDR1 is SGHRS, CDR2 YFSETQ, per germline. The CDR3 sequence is CASSFEGLAHPSTDTQYF. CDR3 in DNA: TGCGCCAGCAGCTTCGAGGGACTAGCTCACCCTAGCACAGATACGCAGTATTTT.